The 9 T cell receptor beta chains below all came from one sample that was sequenced in a study of T cell repertoires in cytomegalovirus infection. TCRdb ran MiXCR on the reads and lists one entry per CDR3 protein. The sample contains 350,000 to 450,000 distinct CDR3 sequences, roughly 20% of which appear only once. Sequencing used PBMCs. These TCRs come from a human donor in good health (CMV status not recorded). Some clones in this sample may be carry-over from other donors' samples.

This clonotype appeared many times. This chain uses TRBV12-5 with TRBJ1-1; tentative D call: TRBD1 (5 bases). The CDR3 totals 16 residues. Germline V gene lookup returns CDR1 LGHNT and CDR2 FRNRAP. Trimming shortened V by 1 base and J by 5 bases, and 17 bases separated the two germline ends. CDR3 sequence: CASGLGVSGLATEAFF. CDR3 DNA: TGTGCTAGTGGTTTGGGTGTGTCAGGGCTGGCGACTGAAGCTTTCTTT.

This clonotype occurred many times. V usage is TRBV12-3 or TRBV12-4 and J usage is TRBJ1-1, with D unresolved. The CDR3 is 14 residues long. The ends were cut back, 6 bases at V and 5 bases at J, with 16 bases in the middle. The CDR3 sequence is CASRMDPQSTEAFF. In nucleotides, the CDR3 is TGTGCCAGCAGGATGGACCCCCAGAGTACTGAAGCTTTCTTT.

This clonotype appeared many times. The V gene is TRBV7-9, the J gene TRBJ2-5; 9 bases align to TRBD1. V lost 5 bases and J lost 5; bases outside the gene matches: 6. The CDR3 is 14 amino acids. Germline values: CDR1 SEHNR, CDR2 FQNEAQ (reference sequence). DNA for the CDR3: TGTGCCAGCAGCCCACAGGGGGCTGGGGAGACCCAGTACTTC. It is translated as CASSPQGAGETQYF.

Only a few counts were recorded for this clonotype. The chain joins TRBV7-2 to TRBJ2-1; 7 bases fit TRBD2. Unmatched junction bases numbered 5, after V lost 1 base and J lost 8 bases. Germline assignment: CDR1 SGHTA and CDR2 FQGNSA. This CDR3 is built from 14 residues. CDR3 nucleotide sequence: TGTGCCAGCAGCTTAGTGGCGGGAGATGATGAGCAGTTCTTC. Amino acids: CASSLVAGDDEQFF.

The chain couples TRBV5-1 to TRBJ2-1; D may be TRBD2 (6 bases). V was trimmed by 7 bases and J by 0 bases, leaving 14 bases between them. The germline V gene has CDR1 SGHRS and CDR2 YFSETQ. The length of the CDR3 is 15 residues. CDR3 protein: CASRPGLHSYNEQFF. The CDR3 coding sequence is TGCGCCAGCCGGCCGGGACTCCACTCCTACAATGAGCAGTTCTTC.

This clonotype has at least ten counts. CDR3 DNA sequence: TGTGCCAGCAGATCCACCCGAAGCGGGGGAATCAGGCAAGAGACCCAGTACTTC. This translates into CASRSTRSGGIRQETQYF. The chain has TRBV5-4 and TRBJ2-5; 8 bases are shared with TRBD2. V gave up 5 bases and J gave up 2 bases; unmatched junction bases: 17. This CDR3 has 18 residues. Germline V CDR1 and CDR2: SGHNT, YYREEE (reference sequence).

Many counts were recorded for this clonotype. The chain is built from TRBV11-2 and TRBJ1-6; TRBD1 is a possible D gene (6 bases). The germline V and J ends were trimmed by 1 base and 0 bases, with 10 bases remaining between them. This CDR3 has 17 residues. The germline V gene encodes CDR1 SGHAT and CDR2 FQNNGV. The CDR3 region is CASSLGGASSYNSPLHF. The CDR3 bases are TGTGCCAGCAGCTTAGGGGGGGCCAGCTCCTATAATTCACCCCTCCACTTT.

The V gene is TRBV29-1, the J gene TRBJ1-4; no definite D call. With 5 bases removed from V and 7 bases from J, the gap between germline ends came to 8 bases. Germline values: CDR1 SQVTM, CDR2 ANQGSEA. The CDR3 has 11 amino acids. CDR3 DNA: TGCAGCGTTACTGGAGGTGAAAAACTGTTTTTT. Protein sequence: CSVTGGEKLFF.

The V and J genes are TRBV10-3 and TRBJ2-6; no clear D gene. From germline, CDR1 is ENHRY and CDR2 SYGVKD. Trimming pared 6 bases from V and 4 bases from J, leaving 16 bases between. This CDR3 is built from 16 residues. The CDR3 protein is CAIRTSTVFGANVLTF. CDR3 coding DNA: TGTGCCATCAGAACATCAACCGTCTTCGGGGCCAACGTCCTGACTTTC.